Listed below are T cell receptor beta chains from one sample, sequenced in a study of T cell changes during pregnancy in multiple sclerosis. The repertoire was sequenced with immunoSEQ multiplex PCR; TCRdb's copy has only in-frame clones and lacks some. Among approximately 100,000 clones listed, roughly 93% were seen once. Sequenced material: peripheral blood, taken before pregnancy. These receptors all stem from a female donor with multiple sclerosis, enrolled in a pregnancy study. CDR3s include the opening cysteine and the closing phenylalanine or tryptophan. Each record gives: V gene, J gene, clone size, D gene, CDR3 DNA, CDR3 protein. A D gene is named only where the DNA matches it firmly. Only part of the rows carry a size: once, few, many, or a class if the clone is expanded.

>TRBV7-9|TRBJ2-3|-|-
TGTGCCAGCAGCTTAGTGACGACTAGCACAGATACGCAGTATTTT
CASSLVTTSTDTQYF
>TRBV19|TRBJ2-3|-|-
TGTGCCAGTAGTATAGGACTGGCGGATACGCAGTATTTT
CASSIGLADTQYF
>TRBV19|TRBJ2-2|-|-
TGTGCCAGTAGTATAAACGCAGCGAACACCGGGGAGCTGTTTTTT
CASSINAANTGELFF
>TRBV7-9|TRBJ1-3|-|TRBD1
TGTGCCAGCAGCCTAAGGGGGCTTGTTGGAAACACCATATATTTT
CASSLRGLVGNTIYF
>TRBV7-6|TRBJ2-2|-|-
TGTGCCGCGTCGTTGCGTAGCGACCCCGGGGAGCTGTTTTTT
CAASLRSDPGELFF
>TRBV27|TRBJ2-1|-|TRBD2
TGTGCCAGCAGGTCATTAGTTGGGCTAGCGGGTTACAATGAGCAGTTCTTC
CASRSLVGLAGYNEQFF
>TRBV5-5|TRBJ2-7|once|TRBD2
TGTGCCAGCAGCTTGAATGGACTAGCGGGCTACGAGCAGTACTTC
CASSLNGLAGYEQYF
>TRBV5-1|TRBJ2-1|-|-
TGCGCCAGCTCCGATCTAGGTGAGCAGTTCTTC
CASSDLGEQFF
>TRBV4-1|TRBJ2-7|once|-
TGCGCCAGCAGCCAAGTCGAGGGGAGGTACGAGCAGTACTTC
CASSQVEGRYEQYF
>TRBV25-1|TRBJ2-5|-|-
TGTGCCAGCTCCGTTCAGGGGATACAGACCCAGTACTTC
CASSVQGIQTQYF
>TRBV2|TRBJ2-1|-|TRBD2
TGTGCCAGCAGTGAAGGACTAGCTCCCTACAATGAGCAGTTCTTC
CASSEGLAPYNEQFF
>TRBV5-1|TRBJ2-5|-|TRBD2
TGCGCCAGCAGCCCGACTAGCGGGAGTGGGGAGACCCAGTACTTC
CASSPTSGSGETQYF
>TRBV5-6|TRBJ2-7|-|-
TGTGCCAGCAGCTTCTTAAGGACAGCCCACTACGAGCAGTACTTC
CASSFLRTAHYEQYF
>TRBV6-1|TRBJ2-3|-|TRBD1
TGTGCCAGCAGTGAAGGTGGGACAGGGCGGAATACGCAGTATTTT
CASSEGGTGRNTQYF
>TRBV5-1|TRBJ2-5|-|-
TGCGCCAGCACAACAGGGTTGCAAGAGACCCAGTACTTC
CASTTGLQETQYF
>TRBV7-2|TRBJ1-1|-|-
TGTGCCAGCAGCTTAGCTCCAGGGACTGAAGCTTTCTTT
CASSLAPGTEAFF
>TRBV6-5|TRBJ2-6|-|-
TGTGCCAGCAGTTACGGTAGTCGGGCTGGGGCCAACGTCCTGACTTTC
CASSYGSRAGANVLTF
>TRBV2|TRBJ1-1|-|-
TGTGCCAGCAGTGAGGGGCAGGCGGTGGATGAAGCTTTCTTT
CASSEGQAVDEAFF
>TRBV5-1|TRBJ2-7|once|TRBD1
TGCGCCAGCAGCTTGATGGGGACAGGGGGCGCGGGCGAGCAGTACTTC
CASSLMGTGGAGEQYF
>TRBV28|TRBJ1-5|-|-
TGTGCCAGCAGTTTAGCAGGTCAGCCCCAGCATTTT
CASSLAGQPQHF
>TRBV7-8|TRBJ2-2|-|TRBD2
TGTGCCAGCAGCGCGCGACTAGCGGCCCGGACCGGGGAGCTGTTTTTT
CASSARLAARTGELFF
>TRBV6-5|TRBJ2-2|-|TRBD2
TGTGCCAGCTGTCGGGGGGTAGGCGCCGGGGAGCTGTTTTTT
CASCRGVGAGELFF
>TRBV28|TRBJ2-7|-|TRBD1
TGTGCCACACGGGAAGGAGGACAGGGGCCCTCCTACGAGCAGTACTTC
CATREGGQGPSYEQYF
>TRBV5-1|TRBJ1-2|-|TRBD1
TGCGCCAGCAGCTTGGGGGGACAGAACTATGGCTACACCTTC
CASSLGGQNYGYTF
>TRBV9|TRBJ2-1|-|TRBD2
TGTGCCAGCAGCGTAGTAGCGGGGGCATACAATGAGCAGTTCTTC
CASSVVAGAYNEQFF
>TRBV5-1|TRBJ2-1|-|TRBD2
TGCGCCAGCAGCGCCGGACTAGCGGGAGTAGGTAATGAGCAGTTCTTC
CASSAGLAGVGNEQFF
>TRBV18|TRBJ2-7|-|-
TGTGCCAGCTCACCAGACAGAACCTACGAGCAGTACTTC
CASSPDRTYEQYF
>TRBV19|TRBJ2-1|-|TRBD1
TGTGCCAGTAGTATGCGACAGGGATACAATGAGCAGTTCTTC
CASSMRQGYNEQFF
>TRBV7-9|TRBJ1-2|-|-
TGTGCCAGCAGCGTCGGAGAGTCGGAGGGGAACTATGGCTACACCTTC
CASSVGESEGNYGYTF
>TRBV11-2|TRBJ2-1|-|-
TGTGCCAGCAGCTTAGGCGGGTTCTCCTACAATGAGCAGTTCTTC
CASSLGGFSYNEQFF
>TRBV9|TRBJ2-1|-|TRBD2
TGTGCCAGCACCAAAAATAGCGGGGGGAAATACAATGAGCAGTTCTTC
CASTKNSGGKYNEQFF
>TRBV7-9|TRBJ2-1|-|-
TGTGCCAGCAGCACCCGGTTAGCGGAAAGCTCCTACAATGAGCAGTTCTTC
CASSTRLAESSYNEQFF
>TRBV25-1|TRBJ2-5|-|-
TGTGCCAGCAGTGAATCTAATGCAGAGACCCAGTACTTC
CASSESNAETQYF
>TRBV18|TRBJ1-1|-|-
TGTGCCAGCTCACCAAACAGGGAGGGCACTGAAGCTTTCTTT
CASSPNREGTEAFF
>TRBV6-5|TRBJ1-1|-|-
TGTGCCAGCAGAACCGACATGAACACTGAAGCTTTCTTT
CASRTDMNTEAFF
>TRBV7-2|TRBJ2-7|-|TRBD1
TGTGCCAGCAGCATTCTAACAGGGGGCTCTAACGAGCAGTACTTC
CASSILTGGSNEQYF
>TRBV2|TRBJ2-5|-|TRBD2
TGTGCCAGCAGGCCACCGGGACTAGCAGGAGAGACCCAGTACTTC
CASRPPGLAGETQYF
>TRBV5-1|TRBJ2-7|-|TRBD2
TGCGCCAGCAGCTTGGATTCTACTAGCGGGAGCTACGAGCAGTACTTC
CASSLDSTSGSYEQYF
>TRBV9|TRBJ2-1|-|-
TGTGCCAGCAGCGTAGGGCGGGGAGCCTACAATGAGCAGTTCTTC
CASSVGRGAYNEQFF
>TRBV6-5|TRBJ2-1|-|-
TGTGCCAGCAGTTTTGGGCTAAATGAGCAGTTCTTC
CASSFGLNEQFF
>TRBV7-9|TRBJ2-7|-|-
TGTGCCAGCAGCTTAGATCCAGACTCTCTCTTGAATTCGGACGAGCAGTACTTC
CASSLDPDSLLNSDEQYF
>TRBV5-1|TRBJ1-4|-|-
TGCGCCAGCAGCTTGAGGAGTAATCAGGGAAAACTGTTTTTT
CASSLRSNQGKLFF
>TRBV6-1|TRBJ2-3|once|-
TGTGCCAGCAGCCCAGGTGGTTCCCTCACAGATACGCAGTATTTT
CASSPGGSLTDTQYF
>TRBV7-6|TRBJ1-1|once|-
TGTGCCAGCAGCTTAGGACCACCGGGGATGAACACTGAAGCTTTCTTT
CASSLGPPGMNTEAFF
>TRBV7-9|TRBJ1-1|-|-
TGTGCCAGCACCCCCCCACGAGGGTCGACTGAAGCTTTCTTT
CASTPPRGSTEAFF
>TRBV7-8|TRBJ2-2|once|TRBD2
TGTGCCAGCAGCTGGGGGACTAGCGGGATCACCGGGGAGCTGTTTTTT
CASSWGTSGITGELFF
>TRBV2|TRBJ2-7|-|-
TGTGCCAGCACGGGGAACTACGAGCAGTACTTC
CASTGNYEQYF
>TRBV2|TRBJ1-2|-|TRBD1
TGTGCCAGCAGATACGACAGGGGGCCGGAGGGTGGCTACACCTTC
CASRYDRGPEGGYTF
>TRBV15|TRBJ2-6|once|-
TGTGCCACCAGCAAATACAACTCTGGGGCCAACGTCCTGACTTTC
CATSKYNSGANVLTF